This T cell receptor beta chain is from a study of blood T cell repertoires in COVID-19. Study overall: Spain, Italy and the United States supplied samples that represented acute and convalescent COVID-19. Sample material is recorded as cDNA or gDNA derived from T cells, B-cell-depleted T cells, or PBMCs.

Original handling: Quantification of nucleated cells was approximated via reference gene primer amplification. Libraries were prepared by immunoSEQ multiplex PCR; TCRdb keeps only in-frame clonotypes and omits some of them. D and trimming were read from the DNA, whereas the V and J calls and clone size are those reported in that table. The data hold around 170,000 clones, with 90% observed a single time. The ends were cut back, 1 base at V and 6 bases at J, with 14 bases in the middle. This CDR3 contains 15 residues. Germline CDR1 reads SGHRS; CDR2 reads YFSETQ. This sequence originates from a man aged 45-60 years with acute or convalescent COVID-19. The sample consisted of peripheral blood. The chain recombines TRBV5-1 with TRBJ2-1, with a weak D call TRBD2 (7 bases). CDR3 sequence reads: CASSLPGGRGNEQFF. The CDR3 DNA sequence: TGCGCCAGCAGCTTGCCCGGGGGGCGAGGCAATGAGCAGTTCTTC.